This T cell receptor beta chain was sequenced during a study of cytomegalovirus exposure and HLA in healthy donors. The study, taken as a whole, reports: Across donors, most TCRs were seen rarely, yet some public ones were widespread. In vitro confirmation showed three CMV-associated chains to be CMV antigen specific. A list of more than 150 TCR beta chains associated with cytomegalovirus was given.

Assay: immunoSEQ multiplex PCR; the TCRdb copy retains only in-frame clones and omits some. The repertoire holds approximately 260,000 clones, with just over 85% as singletons. Concerning this clone: Antigen: not known.

The sequence was collected from a woman aged 18-29 years in good health and CMV-seronegative. The sample consisted of PBMCs.

CDR3 protein: CASRTGQWSYEQYF. In DNA form, the CDR3 reads TGTGCCAGCAGAACCGGACAGTGGTCCTACGAGCAGTACTTC. The chain uses TRBV6-6 and TRBJ2-7, with D possibly matching TRBD1 (6 bases). Germline lookup yields CDR1 MNHNY and CDR2 SVGAGI (reference sequence). The CDR3 extends over 14 amino acids. V shed 6 bases and J shed 1 base, with 13 bases lying between them.